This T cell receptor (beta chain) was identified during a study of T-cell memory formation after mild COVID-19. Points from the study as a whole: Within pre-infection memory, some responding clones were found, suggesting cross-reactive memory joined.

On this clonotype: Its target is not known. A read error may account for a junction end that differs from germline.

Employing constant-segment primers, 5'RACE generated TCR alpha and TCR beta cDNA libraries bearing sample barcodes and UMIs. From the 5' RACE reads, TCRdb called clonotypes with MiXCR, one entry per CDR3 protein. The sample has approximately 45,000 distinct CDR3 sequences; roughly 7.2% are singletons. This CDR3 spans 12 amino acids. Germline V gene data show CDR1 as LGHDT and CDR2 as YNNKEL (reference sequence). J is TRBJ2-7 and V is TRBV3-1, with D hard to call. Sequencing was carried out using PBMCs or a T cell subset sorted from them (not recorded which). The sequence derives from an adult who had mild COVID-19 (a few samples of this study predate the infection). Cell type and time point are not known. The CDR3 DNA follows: TGTGCCAGCAGCCAAGATCTCGGGTTTCCCCGCTTC. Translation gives CASSQDLGFPRF.